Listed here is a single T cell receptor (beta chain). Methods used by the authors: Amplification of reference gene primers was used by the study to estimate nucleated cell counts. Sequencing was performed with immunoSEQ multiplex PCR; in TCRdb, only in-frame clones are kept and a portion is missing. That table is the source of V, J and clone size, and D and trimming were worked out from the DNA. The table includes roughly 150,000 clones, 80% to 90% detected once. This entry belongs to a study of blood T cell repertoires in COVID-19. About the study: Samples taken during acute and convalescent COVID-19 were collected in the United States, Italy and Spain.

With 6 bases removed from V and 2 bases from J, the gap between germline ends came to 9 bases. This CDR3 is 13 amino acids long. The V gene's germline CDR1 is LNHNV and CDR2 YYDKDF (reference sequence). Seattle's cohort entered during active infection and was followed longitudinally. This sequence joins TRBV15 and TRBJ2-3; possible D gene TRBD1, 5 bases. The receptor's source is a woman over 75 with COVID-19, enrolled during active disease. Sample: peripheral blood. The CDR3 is CATRAGATDTQYF. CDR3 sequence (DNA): TGTGCCACCAGGGCTGGGGCCACAGATACGCAGTATTTT.